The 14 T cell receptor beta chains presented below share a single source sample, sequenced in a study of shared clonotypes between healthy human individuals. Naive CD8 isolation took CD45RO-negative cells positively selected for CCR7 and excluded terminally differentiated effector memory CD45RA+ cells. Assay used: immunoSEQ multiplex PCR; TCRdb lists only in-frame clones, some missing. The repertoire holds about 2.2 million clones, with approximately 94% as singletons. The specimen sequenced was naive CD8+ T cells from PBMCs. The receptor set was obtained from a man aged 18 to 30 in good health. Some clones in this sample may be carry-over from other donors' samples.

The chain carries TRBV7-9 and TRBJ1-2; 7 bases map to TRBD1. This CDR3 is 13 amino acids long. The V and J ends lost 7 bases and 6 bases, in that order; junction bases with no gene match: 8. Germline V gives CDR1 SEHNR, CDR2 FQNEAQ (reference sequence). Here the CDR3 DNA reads TGTGCCAGCACTCAGATGACAGGGAATGGCTACACCTTC. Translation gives CASTQMTGNGYTF.

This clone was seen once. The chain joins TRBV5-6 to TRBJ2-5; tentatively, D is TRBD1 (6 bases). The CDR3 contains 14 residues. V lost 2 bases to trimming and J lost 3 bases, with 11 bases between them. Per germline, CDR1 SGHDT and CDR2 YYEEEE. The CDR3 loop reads CASSLDRWEETQYF. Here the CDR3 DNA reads TGTGCCAGCAGCTTAGACAGGTGGGAAGAGACCCAGTACTTC.

CDR3: CASSLSPGAFNEKLFF. The DNA of the CDR3 is TGTGCCAGCAGCCTCTCGCCAGGGGCCTTTAATGAAAAACTGTTTTTT. V usage is TRBV14 and J usage is TRBJ1-4; D may be TRBD1 (6 bases). Trimming pared 4 bases from V and 4 bases from J, leaving 16 bases between. This CDR3 region has 16 residues. Germline CDR1 SGHDN, CDR2 FVKESK.

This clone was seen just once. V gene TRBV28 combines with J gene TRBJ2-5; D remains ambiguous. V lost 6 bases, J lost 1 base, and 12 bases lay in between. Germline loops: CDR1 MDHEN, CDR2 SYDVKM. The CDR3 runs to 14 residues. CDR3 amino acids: CASRPTPIQETQYF. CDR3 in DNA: TGTGCCAGCAGACCTACTCCCATCCAAGAGACCCAGTACTTC.

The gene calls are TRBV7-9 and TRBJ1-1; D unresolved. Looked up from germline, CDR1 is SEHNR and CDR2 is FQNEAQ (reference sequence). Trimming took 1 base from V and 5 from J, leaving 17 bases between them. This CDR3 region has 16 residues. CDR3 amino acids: CASSLGLPGRSTEAFF. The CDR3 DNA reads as TGTGCCAGCAGCTTAGGACTTCCCGGGCGTAGTACTGAAGCTTTCTTT.

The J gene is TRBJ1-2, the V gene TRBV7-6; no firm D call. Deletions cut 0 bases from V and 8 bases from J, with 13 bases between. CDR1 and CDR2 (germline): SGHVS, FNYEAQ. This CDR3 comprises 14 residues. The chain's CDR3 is CASSLAPQKKGYTF. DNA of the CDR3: TGTGCCAGCAGCTTAGCGCCTCAGAAGAAGGGCTACACCTTC.

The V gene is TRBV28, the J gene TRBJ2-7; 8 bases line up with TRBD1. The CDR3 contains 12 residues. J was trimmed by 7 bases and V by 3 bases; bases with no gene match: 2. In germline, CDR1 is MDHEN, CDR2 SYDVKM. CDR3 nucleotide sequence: TGTGCCAGCAGTTTGACAGGGGAGGAGCAGTACTTC. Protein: CASSLTGEEQYF.

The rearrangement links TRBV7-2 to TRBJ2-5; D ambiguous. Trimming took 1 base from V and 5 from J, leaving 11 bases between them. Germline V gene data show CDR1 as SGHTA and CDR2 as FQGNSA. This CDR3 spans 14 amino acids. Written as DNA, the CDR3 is TGTGCCAGCAGCTTAGACCCAAACGGGGAGACCCAGTACTTC. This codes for CASSLDPNGETQYF. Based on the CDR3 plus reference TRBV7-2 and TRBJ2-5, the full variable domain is GAGVSQSPSNKVTEKGKDVELRCDPISGHTALYWYRQSLGQGLEFLIYFQGNSAPDKSGLPSDRFSAERTGGSVSTLTIQRTQQEDSAVYLCASSLDPNGETQYFGPGTRLLVL.

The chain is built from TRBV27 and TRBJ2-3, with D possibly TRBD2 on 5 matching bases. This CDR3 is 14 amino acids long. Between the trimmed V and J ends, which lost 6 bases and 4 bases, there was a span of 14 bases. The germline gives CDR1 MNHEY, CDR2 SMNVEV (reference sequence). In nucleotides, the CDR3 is TGTGCCAGCAGACCCCTTGGGCGGGCAGATACGCAGTATTTT. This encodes CASRPLGRADTQYF.

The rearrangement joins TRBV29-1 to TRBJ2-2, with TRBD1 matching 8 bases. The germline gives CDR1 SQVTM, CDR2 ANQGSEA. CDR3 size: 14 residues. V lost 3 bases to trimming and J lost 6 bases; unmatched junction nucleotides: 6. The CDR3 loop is CSVEKDRVAGELFF. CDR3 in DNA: TGCAGCGTTGAGAAGGACAGGGTGGCCGGGGAGCTGTTTTTT.

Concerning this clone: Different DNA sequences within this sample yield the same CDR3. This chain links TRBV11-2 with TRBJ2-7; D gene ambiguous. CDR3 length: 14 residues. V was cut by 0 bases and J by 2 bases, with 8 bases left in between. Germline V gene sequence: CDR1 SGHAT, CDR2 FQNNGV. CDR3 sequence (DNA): TGTGCCAGCAGCTTAGAGGTTAGAGCCTACGAGCAGTACTTC. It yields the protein CASSLEVRAYEQYF.

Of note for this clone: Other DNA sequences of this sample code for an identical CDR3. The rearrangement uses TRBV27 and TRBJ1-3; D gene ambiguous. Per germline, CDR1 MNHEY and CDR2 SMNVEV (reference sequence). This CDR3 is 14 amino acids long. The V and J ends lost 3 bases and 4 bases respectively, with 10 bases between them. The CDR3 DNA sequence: TGTGCCAGCAGTTTGCGGGTCGGGGGAAACACCATATATTTT. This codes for CASSLRVGGNTIYF.

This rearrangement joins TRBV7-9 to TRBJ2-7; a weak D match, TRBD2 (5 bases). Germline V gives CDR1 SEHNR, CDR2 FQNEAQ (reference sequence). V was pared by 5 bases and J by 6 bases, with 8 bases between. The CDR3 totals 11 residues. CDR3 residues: CASSGSSEQYF. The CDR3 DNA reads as TGTGCCAGCAGCGGGAGTAGCGAGCAGTACTTC.

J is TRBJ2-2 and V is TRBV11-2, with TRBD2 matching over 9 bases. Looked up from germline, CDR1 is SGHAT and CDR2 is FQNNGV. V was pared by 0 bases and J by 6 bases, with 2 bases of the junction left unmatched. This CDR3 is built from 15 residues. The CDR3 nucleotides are TGTGCCAGCAGCTTAGAGGCTAGCGGGGCCGGGGAGCTGTTTTTT. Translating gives CASSLEASGAGELFF.